This T cell receptor beta chain was recovered during a study of response to subunit inactivated influenza vaccine. Study conclusions and caveats: The authors suggested that every seasonal influenza vaccination recruits few new T cells.

Trimming pared 5 bases from V and 1 base from J, leaving 11 bases between. The CDR3 extends over 14 amino acids. TCRdb re-called the RT-PCR reads through MiXCR, storing one row per CDR3 protein. Of about 190,000 distinct CDR3 sequences listed, approximately 15% were seen once; the top ten hold about 28%. On this clonotype: Its specificity is unknown.

The receptor comes from a man aged 45-65 years who received an inactivated influenza vaccine. Specimen: CD8+ T cells sorted from PBMCs, collected about 5 days after vaccination. The chain carries TRBV12-3 or TRBV12-4 and TRBJ1-1, with D possibly matching TRBD1 (5 bases). The CDR3 is CASSQDSANTEAFF. CDR3 DNA: TGTGCCAGCAGTCAAGACAGCGCGAACACTGAAGCTTTCTTT.